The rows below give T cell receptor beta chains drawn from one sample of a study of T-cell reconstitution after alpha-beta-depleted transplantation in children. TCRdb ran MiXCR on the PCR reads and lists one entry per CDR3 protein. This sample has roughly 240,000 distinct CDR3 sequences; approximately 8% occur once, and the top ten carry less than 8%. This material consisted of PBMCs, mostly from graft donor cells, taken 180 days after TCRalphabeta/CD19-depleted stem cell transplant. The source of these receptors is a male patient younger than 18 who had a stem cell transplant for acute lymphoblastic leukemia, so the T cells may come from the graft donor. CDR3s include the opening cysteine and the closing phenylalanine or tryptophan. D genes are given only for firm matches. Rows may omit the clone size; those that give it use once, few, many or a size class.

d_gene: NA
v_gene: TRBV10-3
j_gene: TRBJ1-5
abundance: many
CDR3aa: CAITLMGRRSGSNQPQHF
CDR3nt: TGTGCCATCACCTTGATGGGACGACGGAGCGGTAGCAATCAGCCCCAGCATTTT

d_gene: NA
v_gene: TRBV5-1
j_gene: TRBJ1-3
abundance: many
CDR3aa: CASSRERGSSGNTIYF
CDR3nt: TGCGCCAGCAGCCGTGAGCGAGGAAGCTCTGGAAACACCATATATTTT

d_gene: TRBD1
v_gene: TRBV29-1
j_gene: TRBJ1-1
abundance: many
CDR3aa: CSVEDRQGMNTEAFF
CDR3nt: TGCAGCGTTGAAGACAGACAGGGGATGAACACTGAAGCTTTCTTT

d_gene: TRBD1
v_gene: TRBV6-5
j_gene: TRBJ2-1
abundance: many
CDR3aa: CASSYSGTGYNEQFF
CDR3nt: TGTGCCAGCAGTTACTCAGGGACAGGTTACAATGAGCAGTTCTTC

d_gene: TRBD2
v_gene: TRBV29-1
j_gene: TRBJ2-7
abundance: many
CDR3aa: CSVLGRDGEEQYF
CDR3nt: TGCAGCGTTCTCGGGAGGGACGGGGAGGAGCAGTACTTC

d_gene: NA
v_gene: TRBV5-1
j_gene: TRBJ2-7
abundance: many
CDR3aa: CASSLDVGPVHVYEQYF
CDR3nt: TGCGCCAGCAGCTTGGATGTGGGCCCCGTCCACGTCTACGAGCAGTACTTC

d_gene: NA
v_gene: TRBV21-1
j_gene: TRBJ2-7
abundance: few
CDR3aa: CASATLEARVRYEQYF
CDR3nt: TGTGCCAGCGCCACCCTAGAGGCCAGGGTAAGATACGAGCAGTACTTC

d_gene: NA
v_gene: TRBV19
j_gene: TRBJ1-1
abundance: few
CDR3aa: CASSIASGATEAFF
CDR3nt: TGTGCCAGTAGTATAGCATCGGGGGCCACTGAAGCTTTCTTT

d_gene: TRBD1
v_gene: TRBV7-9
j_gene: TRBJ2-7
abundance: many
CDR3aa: CASSSGTASYEQYF
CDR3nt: TGTGCCAGCAGCTCCGGGACAGCCTCCTACGAGCAGTACTTC

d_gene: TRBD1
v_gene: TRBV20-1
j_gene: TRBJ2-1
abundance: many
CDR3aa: CSARAGTGGNNEQFF
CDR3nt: TGCAGTGCTAGAGCCGGGACAGGGGGTAACAATGAGCAGTTCTTC

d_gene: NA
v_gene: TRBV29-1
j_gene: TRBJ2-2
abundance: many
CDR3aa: CSVARNTGELFF
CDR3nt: TGCAGCGTAGCTCGGAACACCGGGGAGCTGTTTTTT

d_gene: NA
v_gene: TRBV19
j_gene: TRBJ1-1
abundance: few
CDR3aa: CASSIVGRITEAFF
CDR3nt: TGTGCCAGTAGTATCGTTGGGAGGATTACTGAAGCTTTCTTT

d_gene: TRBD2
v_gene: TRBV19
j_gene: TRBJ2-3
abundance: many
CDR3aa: CASSAGLAGTSTDTQYF
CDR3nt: TGTGCCAGTAGTGCAGGACTAGCGGGGACCTCCACAGATACGCAGTATTTT

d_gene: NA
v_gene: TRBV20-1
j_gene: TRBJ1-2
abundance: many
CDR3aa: CSARSGYGYTF
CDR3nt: TGCAGTGCGCGGTCCGGCTATGGCTACACCTTC

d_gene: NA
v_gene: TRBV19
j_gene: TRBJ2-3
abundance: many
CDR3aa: CASSTWAATSTDTQYF
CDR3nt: TGTGCCAGTAGTACATGGGCAGCGACCAGCACAGATACGCAGTATTTT

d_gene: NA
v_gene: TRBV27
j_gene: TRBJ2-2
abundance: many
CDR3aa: CASSFGSSKPKELFF
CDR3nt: TGTGCCAGCAGTTTCGGCTCTAGCAAGCCTAAGGAGCTGTTTTTT

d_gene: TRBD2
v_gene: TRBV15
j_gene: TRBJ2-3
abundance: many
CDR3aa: CATSRDLASGTDTQYF
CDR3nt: TGTGCCACCAGCAGAGATCTGGCTAGCGGGACAGATACGCAGTATTTT

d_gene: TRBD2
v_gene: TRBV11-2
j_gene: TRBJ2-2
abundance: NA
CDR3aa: CASSRLTSGSVTGELFF
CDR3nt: TGTGCCAGCAGCCGACTCACTAGCGGGAGTGTCACCGGGGAGCTGTTTTTT

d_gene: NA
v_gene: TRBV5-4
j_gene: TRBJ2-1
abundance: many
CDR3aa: CASSPPDGYNEQFF
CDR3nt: TGTGCCAGCAGCCCCCCGGACGGTTACAATGAGCAGTTCTTC

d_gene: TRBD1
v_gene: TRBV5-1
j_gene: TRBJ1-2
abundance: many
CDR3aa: CASSSGQASYGYTF
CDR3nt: TGCGCCAGCAGCTCGGGACAGGCAAGCTATGGCTACACCTTC

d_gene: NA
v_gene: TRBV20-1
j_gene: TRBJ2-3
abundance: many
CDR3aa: CSAIQGLLNTQYF
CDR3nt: TGCAGTGCTATCCAGGGTCTCTTAAATACGCAGTATTTT

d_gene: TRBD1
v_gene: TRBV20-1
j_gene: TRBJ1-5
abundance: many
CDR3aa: CSAREGAGGSNQPQHF
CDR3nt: TGCAGTGCTAGAGAGGGGGCAGGGGGATCAAATCAGCCCCAGCATTTT

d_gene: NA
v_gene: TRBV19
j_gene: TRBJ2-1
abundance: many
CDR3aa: CASSTGRSTYNEQFF
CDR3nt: TGTGCCAGTAGTACCGGGAGAAGTACCTACAATGAGCAGTTCTTC

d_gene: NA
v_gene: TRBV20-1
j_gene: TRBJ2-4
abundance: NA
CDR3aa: CFARGQPVTKNIQYF
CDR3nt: TGCTTTGCTAGAGGGCAGCCGGTAACCAAAAACATTCAGTACTTC

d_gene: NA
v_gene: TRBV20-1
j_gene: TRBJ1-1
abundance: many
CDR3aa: CSARTPGGVGNTEAFF
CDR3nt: TGCAGTGCTAGAACCCCGGGCGGGGTGGGGAACACTGAAGCTTTCTTT